This is a list of T cell receptor beta chains from one sample in a study of sequential checkpoint blockade in melanoma. Assay used: immunoSEQ multiplex PCR; TCRdb lists only in-frame clones, some missing. The data contain about 40,000 clones, about 83% of them seen just once; the ten biggest clones take up less than 7%. Material: CD8+ T cells sorted from blood (inferred from file names), obtained from a patient given nivolumab and ipilimumab in sequence. The receptors derive from a human donor with melanoma. Each CDR3 is given with its conserved first and last residue. The D gene is left open where the match is weak. Not every row has a clone size; where given, it reads once, few, many or a size class.

D gene | J gene | V gene | clone size | CDR3 protein | CDR3 DNA
NA | TRBJ2-1 | TRBV19 | NA | CASSIGLPNEQFF | TGTGCCAGTAGTATAGGACTGCCCAATGAGCAGTTCTTC
NA | TRBJ2-2 | TRBV29-1 | NA | CSVQGGTGELFF | TGCAGCGTCCAGGGCGGCACCGGGGAGCTGTTTTTT
TRBD1 | TRBJ2-7 | TRBV4-2 | NA | CASSAGTGKDEQYF | TGTGCCAGCAGTGCCGGGACAGGGAAAGACGAGCAGTACTTC
NA | TRBJ2-1 | TRBV7-9 | NA | CASSLSLHYNEQFF | TGTGCCAGCAGCTTATCACTACACTACAATGAGCAGTTCTTC
NA | TRBJ2-7 | TRBV19 | NA | CASSISGTSYEQYF | TGTGCCAGTAGTATTTCAGGGACTTCCTACGAGCAGTACTTC
NA | TRBJ2-3 | TRBV19 | NA | CASSIGASDTDTQYF | TGTGCCAGTAGTATAGGGGCTAGCGACACAGATACGCAGTATTTT
TRBD1 | TRBJ2-7 | TRBV4-1 | NA | CASSQDRGQGTYEQYF | TGCGCCAGCAGCCAAGATAGGGGACAGGGCACCTACGAGCAGTACTTC
NA | TRBJ2-7 | TRBV6-5 | once | CATRSLYEQYF | TGTGCCACGCGCTCCCTCTACGAGCAGTACTTC
NA | TRBJ2-2 | TRBV29-1 | NA | CSAGTPNTGELFF | TGCAGCGCAGGGACACCCAACACCGGGGAGCTGTTTTTT
NA | TRBJ2-7 | TRBV30 | NA | CAWTLDSYEQYF | TGTGCCTGGACCTTAGACTCCTACGAGCAGTACTTC
TRBD1 | TRBJ2-5 | TRBV5-8 | NA | CASSTRTGTGSLEQYF | TGTGCCAGCAGCACAAGAACCGGGACAGGGTCCCTAGAGCAGTACTTC